This TCR beta chain was obtained from a study of shared clonotypes between healthy human individuals. At the level of the study: Three men and a couple of women, aged 18 to 49, were donors. Study-level points and caveats: In a few donors, around 4.5% of naive CD4 clonotypes appeared in common.

Sorted-subset replicate PCR reactions contained 200 ng DNA, corresponding to tens of thousands of T cell genomes. Clones were sequenced by immunoSEQ multiplex PCR, and TCRdb holds only the in-frame ones, with some missing. The table shows 1.5 million to 1.9 million clones, with under 99% occurring only once. With regard to this clone: What it binds is unknown.

Germline CDR1 is MNHNS and CDR2 is SASEGT. Deletions cut 4 bases from V and 5 bases from J, with 8 bases between. The CDR3 length is 12 residues. The clonotype comes from a man aged 25-40 years in good health. The chain recombines TRBV6-1 with TRBJ1-2; D call uncertain. The sequenced material came from naive CD4+ T cells sorted from blood. Subset here: CD45RA+ positively selected. CDR3 sequence reads: CASSVWPYGYTF. CDR3 coding DNA: TGTGCCAGCAGTGTTTGGCCATATGGCTACACCTTC.